The 17 T cell receptor beta chains below come from one sample, sequenced in a study of cytomegalovirus exposure and HLA in healthy donors. Assay: immunoSEQ multiplex PCR; the TCRdb copy retains only in-frame clones and omits some. The sample has fewer than 200,000 clones, 85% seen once. The specimen sequenced was PBMCs. Every receptor here comes from a man between 18 and 29 years old in good health and CMV-seropositive.

The chain carries TRBV6-4 and TRBJ2-3; 9 bases agree with TRBD1. Per the germline V gene, CDR1 is MRHNA and CDR2 is SNTAGT. The V segment lost 3 bases and the J segment 6 bases; nucleotides outside the gene matches: 4. The CDR3 loop spans 14 amino acids. As DNA, the CDR3 is TGTGCCAGCAGTGATGGGACAGGGTCGGATACGCAGTATTTT. Its protein is CASSDGTGSDTQYF.

The chain couples TRBV10-1 to TRBJ1-1; tentative D call: TRBD1 (5 bases). This CDR3 has 13 amino acids. Germline V gives CDR1 WNHNN, CDR2 SYGVQD (reference sequence). The V end lost 6 bases, the J end lost 4 bases, and 12 bases lay between the germline ends. The CDR3, as DNA: TGCGCCAGCAGCCCTACAGGCCCCACTGAAGCTTTCTTT. Protein sequence: CASSPTGPTEAFF.

For this clone: In the same sample, other DNA sequences code for this CDR3. The rearrangement links TRBV5-4 to TRBJ2-2; 8 bases are a match to TRBD1. V dropped 4 bases and J dropped 4; count of bases not matched to a gene: 6. The CDR3 length is 15 residues. Germline lookup yields CDR1 SGHNT and CDR2 YYREEE (reference sequence). The CDR3 sequence: CASSPGQGGTGELFF. In DNA, the CDR3 is TGTGCCAGCAGCCCCGGACAGGGAGGCACCGGGGAGCTGTTTTTT.

This chain links TRBV29-1 with TRBJ2-2, with TRBD1 as a possible D gene (6 bases). The CDR3 runs 15 residues. Germline CDR1 is SQVTM and CDR2 is ANQGSEA. V shed 3 bases and J shed 4 bases, with 15 bases lying between them. The CDR3 loop reads CSVEPRGRGTGELFF. The CDR3 DNA is TGCAGCGTTGAGCCCAGGGGTAGGGGCACCGGGGAGCTGTTTTTT.

This clone has only one observation. The chain joins TRBV12-5 to TRBJ1-2; TRBD1 might be the D (6 bases). V lost 5 bases and J lost 7, with 20 bases in between. CDR1 LGHNT and CDR2 FRNRAP come from the germline V gene. CDR3 length: 15 residues. In DNA, the CDR3 is TGTGCTAGTGGTGTTGCAATCGAGGGGGACGGTGGCTACACCTTC. This sequence encodes CASGVAIEGDGGYTF.

This chain joins TRBV4-1 and TRBJ1-5, with 11 bases lining up with TRBD1. Losses at the gene ends were 1 base for V and 3 bases for J; bases not matched to a gene: 8. Germline CDR1 MGHRA, CDR2 YSYEKL. The CDR3 is 18 amino acids. Here the CDR3 reads CASSQGPWTGGPNQPQHF. The CDR3 bases are TGCGCCAGCAGCCAAGGGCCCTGGACAGGGGGCCCCAATCAGCCCCAGCATTTT.

The chain has TRBV7-6 and TRBJ2-5; 11 nucleotides line up with TRBD2. This CDR3 has 18 amino acids. Germline values: CDR1 SGHVS, CDR2 FNYEAQ. V lost 3 bases to trimming and J lost 1 base; unmatched junction nucleotides: 10. CDR3 nucleotide sequence: TGTGCCAGCAGCTTCGGGTTAGCGGGAGGGATTGGCCAAGAGACCCAGTACTTC. Encoded protein: CASSFGLAGGIGQETQYF.

The chain is built from TRBV18 and TRBJ2-5; no definite D call. CDR3 length: 14 amino acids. Germline V CDR1 and CDR2: KGHSH, LQKENI. V lost 2 bases to trimming and J lost 5 bases, with 12 bases between them. The CDR3 DNA sequence: TGTGCCAGCTCACCAATGGCAGGCAACGAGACCCAGTACTTC. Its protein product is CASSPMAGNETQYF.

This clone was seen a single time. This chain links TRBV10-2 with TRBJ2-5; TRBD1 agrees at 8 bases. V shed 4 bases, J shed 3 bases, and the junction held 1 base outside the gene matches. This CDR3 is built from 13 residues. From germline, CDR1 is WSHSY and CDR2 SAAADI. The DNA for the CDR3 is TGCGCCAGCAGTGCAGGGGGCGAAGAGACCCAGTACTTC. This gives the protein CASSAGGEETQYF.

This sequence joins TRBV27 and TRBJ2-5, with D perhaps TRBD2 (7 bases). The CDR3 consists of 13 residues. The germline CDR1 and CDR2 sequences are MNHEY and SMNVEV (reference sequence). V lost 4 bases and J 8 bases, leaving 14 bases between the germline ends. CDR3 bases: TGTGCCAGCAGTTCGACTGGGGGGGCAACCCAGTACTTC. Protein product: CASSSTGGATQYF.

Points on this clone: In the same sample, other DNA sequences code for this CDR3. V and J are TRBV4-1 and TRBJ2-7; 10 bases match TRBD1. The CDR3 spans 15 residues. V lost 4 bases and J lost 5; bases outside the gene matches: 8. Looked up from germline, CDR1 is MGHRA and CDR2 is YSYEKL. CDR3 DNA sequence: TGCGCCAGCAGCCCGACATGGACAGGGGGGAACGAGCAGTACTTC. Residues: CASSPTWTGGNEQYF.

This clone was counted only a few times. The chain carries TRBV30 and TRBJ2-2; 11 bases line up with TRBD1. Unmatched junction bases numbered 2, after V lost 5 bases and J lost 0 bases. This CDR3 spans 15 amino acids. Germline V gene lookup returns CDR1 GTSNPN and CDR2 SVGIG (reference sequence). This chain's CDR3 is CAWGTGGANTGELFF. The CDR3, as DNA: TGTGCCTGGGGGACAGGGGGGGCGAACACCGGGGAGCTGTTTTTT.

This clone was observed a single time. The chain combines TRBV27 with TRBJ1-5; TRBD1 might be the D (5 bases). The CDR3 is made up of 16 amino acids. Germline values: CDR1 MNHEY, CDR2 SMNVEV (reference sequence). The V and J ends lost 8 bases and 2 bases respectively, with 19 bases between them. CDR3 sequence (DNA): TGTGCCAGCTCCCCCAGGTCCCCACAGGGCAATCAGCCCCAGCATTTT. Residues: CASSPRSPQGNQPQHF.

The chain couples TRBV5-4 to TRBJ2-1; 8 bases line up with TRBD1. The CDR3 is 15 amino acids. The trim removed 3 bases at V and 3 bases at J, leaving 5 bases unmatched. Germline V lookup: CDR1 SGHNT, CDR2 YYREEE (reference sequence). DNA for the CDR3: TGTGCCAGCAGCTCCGGCACAGGGGGCTACAATGAGCAGTTCTTC. Its translation is CASSSGTGGYNEQFF.

This sequence joins TRBV4-2 and TRBJ2-1; the match to TRBD2 covers 8 bases. V dropped 0 bases and J dropped 8; count of bases not matched to a gene: 12. This CDR3 has 17 amino acids. Per germline, CDR1 LGHNA and CDR2 YNFKEQ. This CDR3 reads CASSQEQVAGLRDEQFF. In DNA, the CDR3 is TGTGCCAGCAGCCAAGAGCAGGTAGCGGGGCTCCGGGATGAGCAGTTCTTC.

This chain joins TRBV5-1 and TRBJ2-5; possible D gene TRBD2, 6 bases. The germline CDR1 and CDR2 sequences are SGHRS and YFSETQ. The CDR3 consists of 16 residues. Trimming pared 0 bases from V and 5 bases from J, leaving 17 bases between. CDR3 amino acids: CASSLGGLISSETQYF. The CDR3 nucleotides are TGCGCCAGCAGCTTGGGGGGACTGATCTCCAGCGAGACCCAGTACTTC.

This chain links TRBV13 with TRBJ2-2; 10 bases match TRBD2. The CDR3 sequence is 16 residues long. The J segment lost 6 bases and the V segment lost 6 bases, leaving 10 bases of the junction unmatched. The germline CDR1 and CDR2 sequences are PRHDT and FYEKMQ (reference sequence). CDR3 in DNA: TGTGCCAGCAGTCTCCCGGGACTAGCGTTATCCGGGGAGCTGTTTTTT. This codes for CASSLPGLALSGELFF.